The rows below give T cell receptor beta chains drawn from one sample of a study of control samples from healthy donors and cancer patients. Sequenced by immunoSEQ multiplex PCR; TCRdb stores in-frame clones only, minus some. The sample has about 110,000 clones, more than 75% seen once. Sequenced sample: PBMCs. The receptors originated from a woman in her sixties with lung cancer. Each CDR3 is given with its conserved first and last residue. D genes are given only for firm matches. A clone size is listed for some rows: how often the clone was seen (once, few, many), or a class if it is expanded.

CASSLQGRRTEAFF	TGTGCCAGCAGCTTGCAGGGCCGAAGGACTGAAGCTTTCTTT	NA	TRBV7-9	TRBJ1-1	NA
CASSQGASQPQHF	TGTGCCAGTAGTCAGGGGGCGAGTCAGCCCCAGCATTTT	TRBD1	TRBV19	TRBJ1-5	NA
CASSDRDLGDSPLHF	TGTGCCAGCAGCGACCGGGACTTAGGCGACTCACCCCTCCACTTT	NA	TRBV6-5	TRBJ1-6	NA
CAISDRDRGNGYTF	TGTGCCATCAGCGACCGGGACAGGGGGAATGGCTACACCTTC	TRBD1	TRBV10-3	TRBJ1-2	NA
CASSRQGYEQYF	TGTGCCAGCAGCCGACAGGGTTACGAGCAGTACTTC	TRBD1	TRBV6-5	TRBJ2-7	NA
CASSWVRYEQYF	TGTGCCAGCAGTTGGGTCCGCTACGAGCAGTACTTC	NA	TRBV6-2/TRBV6-3	TRBJ2-7	NA
CASSIAPRTGGTEAFF	TGTGCCAGTAGTATAGCCCCCAGGACAGGGGGTACTGAAGCTTTCTTT	TRBD1	TRBV19	TRBJ1-1	NA
CAWTVQETQYF	TGTGCCTGGACAGTCCAAGAGACCCAGTACTTC	NA	TRBV30	TRBJ2-5	NA
CASSLAERSSYEQYF	TGTGCCAGCAGCTTAGCTGAGCGGAGCTCCTACGAGCAGTACTTC	NA	TRBV7-6	TRBJ2-7	NA
CASSLDFTEAFF	TGTGCCAGCAGTTTAGACTTCACTGAAGCTTTCTTT	NA	TRBV12-3/TRBV12-4	TRBJ1-1	NA
CASSPKQGSNTEAFF	TGTGCCAGCAGCCCCAAACAGGGGAGTAACACTGAAGCTTTCTTT	TRBD1	TRBV5-6	TRBJ1-1	once
CASSGPGLAIYEQYF	TGTGCCAGCAGTGGCCCGGGACTAGCAATCTACGAGCAGTACTTC	TRBD2	TRBV25-1	TRBJ2-7	NA
CASSIQTGLEGQHF	TGTGCCAGTAGTATTCAGACAGGGTTGGAAGGACAGCATTTT	TRBD1	TRBV19	TRBJ1-5	NA
CSVRDPYGYTF	TGCAGCGTGCGGGATCCTTATGGCTACACCTTC	NA	TRBV29-1	TRBJ1-2	NA
CASSPDSPGLTEAFF	TGTGCCAGCAGCCCTGACAGCCCAGGTCTTACTGAAGCTTTCTTT	NA	TRBV5-8	TRBJ1-1	NA
CATSDWRRGSSYNEQFF	TGTGCCACCAGTGATTGGCGAAGGGGTAGCTCCTACAATGAGCAGTTCTTC	NA	TRBV24-1	TRBJ2-1	few
CASGLAQGRSNEKLFF	TGTGCTAGTGGTTTGGCGCAGGGGCGGTCGAATGAAAAACTGTTTTTT	NA	TRBV12-5	TRBJ1-4	NA
CASSDLIQQYF	TGTGCCAGCAGTGATCTTATACAGCAGTACTTC	NA	TRBV6-1	TRBJ2-7	once
CASSEGDSKTYEQYF	TGTGCCAGCAGCGAGGGGGACAGCAAGACCTACGAGCAGTACTTC	TRBD1	TRBV9	TRBJ2-7	NA
CASIAGTAFGPQHF	TGTGCCAGTATCGCCGGGACAGCCTTTGGGCCCCAGCATTTT	TRBD1	TRBV19	TRBJ1-5	NA
CSVPTNRGYEQYF	TGCAGCGTCCCCACTAACAGGGGCTACGAGCAGTACTTC	TRBD1	TRBV29-1	TRBJ2-7	NA
CASSYSTRGNTEAFF	TGTGCCAGCAGTTACTCGACCAGGGGGAACACTGAAGCTTTCTTT	NA	TRBV6-5	TRBJ1-1	NA
CASSLNLRESDTQYF	TGCGCCAGCAGCTTGAATCTGCGGGAGTCAGATACGCAGTATTTT	TRBD2	TRBV5-1	TRBJ2-3	NA
CASSQESWGTEAFF	TGTGCCAGCAGCCAAGAATCCTGGGGGACTGAAGCTTTCTTT	NA	TRBV3-1/TRBV3-2	TRBJ1-1	NA
CASSLGGASYGYTF	TGTGCCAGCAGCCTAGGGGGGGCTAGCTATGGCTACACCTTC	NA	TRBV28	TRBJ1-2	NA
CAWTTGWDSSYNEQFF	TGTGCCTGGACTACCGGGTGGGATAGCTCCTACAATGAGCAGTTCTTC	NA	TRBV30	TRBJ2-1	NA